Shown below are 26 T cell receptor beta chains from a single sample sequenced in a study of blood T cell repertoires in COVID-19. The method was immunoSEQ multiplex PCR; TCRdb's version includes in-frame clones alone and lacks a portion of them. The profile shows around 340,000 clones, about nine tenths of them singletons. Sample: peripheral blood. These receptors were obtained from a woman in her sixties with COVID-19, enrolled during active disease.

This clone was picked up a small number of times. The chain carries TRBV6-4 and TRBJ1-1; 11 nucleotides line up with TRBD1. CDR1 is MRHNA and CDR2 is SNTAGT in the germline V gene. Trimming removed 6 bases from V and 9 bases from J; junction bases left unmatched: 6. The CDR3 is made up of 13 amino acids. The CDR3 spells CASRVGTGGQAFF. As DNA, the CDR3 is TGTGCCAGCAGGGTCGGGACAGGGGGGCAAGCTTTCTTT.

The chain carries TRBV6-4 and TRBJ1-5; 8 bases align to TRBD1. This CDR3 comprises 16 residues. CDR1 and CDR2 (germline): MRHNA, SNTAGT. J was trimmed by 5 bases and V by 6 bases; bases with no gene match: 12. In DNA form, the CDR3 reads TGTGCCAGCAGCCGGGGAGGACAGGGTTGTGATCAGCCCCAGCATTTT. Its protein is CASSRGGQGCDQPQHF.

The J gene is TRBJ1-1, the V gene TRBV5-1, with D perhaps TRBD1 (6 bases). The CDR3 loop spans 16 amino acids. CDR1 is SGHRS, CDR2 YFSETQ, per germline. V lost 0 bases to trimming and J lost 3 bases, with 15 bases between them. CDR3 coding DNA: TGCGCCAGCAGCTTGGGCATAGGGTCAGGGGACACTGAAGCTTTCTTT. Translation gives CASSLGIGSGDTEAFF. Combining the CDR3 with reference TRBV5-1 and TRBJ1-1 gives the whole variable domain KAGVTQTPRYLIKTRGQQVTLSCSPISGHRSVSWYQQTPGQGLQFLFEYFSETQRNKGNFPGRFSGRQFSNSRSEMNVSTLELGDSALYLCASSLGIGSGDTEAFFGQGTRLTVV.

V gene TRBV6-5 combines with J gene TRBJ1-3; 8 nucleotides match TRBD1. CDR3 size: 16 residues. CDR1 and CDR2 (germline): MNHEY, SVGAGI. The junction had 7 bases not matched to a gene; V was cut back by 4 bases and J by 2 bases. The CDR3 protein is CASSSQGASPGNTIYF. CDR3 in DNA: TGTGCCAGCAGTTCGCAGGGGGCGAGTCCTGGAAACACCATATATTTT.

A single count supports this clone. J is TRBJ1-2 and V is TRBV30; D might be TRBD1 (5 bases). From germline, CDR1 is GTSNPN and CDR2 SVGIG (reference sequence). CDR3 length equals 13 residues. V was shortened by 3 bases and J by 8 bases, with 16 bases between the two germline ends. The CDR3 region is CAWRSSGPGGYTF. CDR3 sequence (DNA): TGTGCCTGGAGGTCGTCAGGGCCAGGGGGCTACACCTTC.

This clone was picked up one time. The chain recombines TRBV6-6 with TRBJ1-1; a weak D match, TRBD1 (5 bases). Per germline, CDR1 MNHNY and CDR2 SVGAGI (reference sequence). V was clipped by 0 bases and J by 4 bases, with 9 bases between them. The CDR3 is made up of 14 amino acids. The chain's CDR3 is CASSYSTVSTEAFF. The CDR3 DNA reads TGTGCCAGCAGTTACTCGACAGTTTCCACTGAAGCTTTCTTT.

The chain links TRBV13 to TRBJ2-4; the D gene is possibly TRBD1 (6 bases). V gave up 4 bases and J gave up 1 base, with 20 bases separating them. Germline assignment: CDR1 PRHDT and CDR2 FYEKMQ (reference sequence). The CDR3 sequence is 18 residues long. The CDR3 loop is CASSSAGQRTVAKNIQYF. DNA for the CDR3: TGTGCCAGCAGCTCTGCCGGACAGAGAACTGTCGCCAAAAACATTCAGTACTTC.

The rearrangement links TRBV7-9 to TRBJ1-1; D gene uncertain. Trimming left V 5 bases short and J 0 bases short, with 10 bases between. The CDR3 totals 14 residues. Per germline, CDR1 SEHNR and CDR2 FQNEAQ (reference sequence). The CDR3 bases are TGTGCCAGCAGCCCCGAGGGAATGAACACTGAAGCTTTCTTT. Translated, it gives CASSPEGMNTEAFF.

This chain uses TRBV5-1 with TRBJ2-5; 7 bases align to TRBD1. CDR1 and CDR2 from the germline V gene are SGHRS and YFSETQ. The CDR3 spans 14 residues. Germline trimming cut 1 base from V and 1 base from J; bases unmatched to any gene: 1. The DNA for the CDR3 is TGCGCCAGCAGCTTGACAGGGGTCCAAGAGACCCAGTACTTC. Its translation: CASSLTGVQETQYF.

Turning to this clone: The junction does not match germline at one end; this may be a read error. The chain carries TRBV7-2 and TRBJ2-7; 11 positions agree with TRBD2. CDR3 length: 13 amino acids. Germline CDR1 reads SGHTA; CDR2 reads FQGNSA. The CDR3 DNA reads as TGTGCCAGCAGCCGTCTGACTAGCGGGGTGAGGAACTTC. Amino acid sequence: CASSRLTSGVRNF.

This chain joins TRBV5-1 and TRBJ1-2; D might be TRBD1 (6 bases). Germline CDR1 and CDR2: SGHRS and YFSETQ. The CDR3 length is 14 residues. V was shortened by 0 bases and J by 2 bases, with 8 bases between the two germline ends. The CDR3 sequence: CASSLAGENYGYTF. The CDR3 coding sequence is TGCGCCAGCAGCTTGGCAGGGGAGAACTATGGCTACACCTTC.

This clone is categorized as large (0.1 to 1%). The CDR3 DNA is TGTGCCAGTAGTACCGGGACAGGGTTTGTGGGTAACTATGGCTACACCTTC. It encodes CASSTGTGFVGNYGYTF. The chain joins TRBV19 to TRBJ1-2, with TRBD1 matching over 9 bases. This CDR3 contains 17 residues. The J segment lost 1 base and the V segment lost 4 bases, leaving 10 bases of the junction unmatched. Germline V gives CDR1 LNHDA, CDR2 SQIVND (reference sequence). The full variable domain, with the rest looked up from reference TRBV19 and TRBJ1-2, is DGGITQSPKYLFRKEGQNVTLSCEQNLNHDAMYWYRQDPGQGLRLIYYSQIVNDFQKGDIAEGYSVSREKKESFPLTVTSAQKNPTAFYLCASSTGTGFVGNYGYTFGSGTRLTVV.

This chain uses TRBV19 with TRBJ2-3, with 8 bases aligning to TRBD2. Germline CDR1 reads LNHDA; CDR2 reads SQIVND (reference sequence). The CDR3 consists of 16 residues. The V gene end was trimmed by 8 bases and the J gene end by 0 bases; junction bases not matched to a gene: 10. The CDR3 spells CASGGGSGKSTDTQYF. The CDR3 DNA is TGTGCCAGTGGTGGAGGTAGCGGGAAGAGCACAGATACGCAGTATTTT.

The chain combines TRBV6-5 with TRBJ1-5; tentatively, D is TRBD1 (5 bases). Germline values: CDR1 MNHEY, CDR2 SVGAGI. Trimming left V 10 bases short and J 4 bases short, with 17 bases between. The CDR3 extends over 14 amino acids. The DNA for the CDR3 is TGTGCCATGCAGGGTGGCCGTAAAAATCAGCCCCAGCATTTT. This encodes CAMQGGRKNQPQHF.

This chain connects TRBV6-5 to TRBJ2-5, with 9 bases lining up with TRBD2. Germline V CDR1 and CDR2: MNHEY, SVGAGI. The CDR3 runs 12 residues. Trimming took 6 bases from V and 5 from J; bases not matched to a gene: 1. The CDR3 region is CASRRGGETQYF. For the CDR3, the DNA is TGTGCCAGCAGGCGGGGGGGGGAGACCCAGTACTTC.

As to this clone: Additional DNA sequences in this sample encode the identical CDR3. This rearrangement joins TRBV6-5 to TRBJ1-2; 7 bases agree with TRBD1. The trim removed 4 bases at V and 2 bases at J, leaving 1 base unmatched. The germline gives CDR1 MNHEY, CDR2 SVGAGI. The CDR3 has 13 residues. CDR3 sequence: CASSLTGNYGYTF. CDR3 DNA: TGTGCCAGCAGTTTGACAGGGAACTATGGCTACACCTTC.

The V and J genes are TRBV7-9 and TRBJ2-5; 11 bases are a match to TRBD2. The CDR3 has 15 residues. Germline values: CDR1 SEHNR, CDR2 FQNEAQ (reference sequence). After removal of 8 bases from V and 1 base from J, the junction contained 6 bases not matched to a gene. CDR3 protein: CASARTSGSQETQYF. CDR3 coding DNA: TGTGCCAGCGCCCGGACTAGCGGGTCCCAAGAGACCCAGTACTTC.

This chain joins TRBV7-8 and TRBJ1-1, with no clear D. Germline V gene sequence: CDR1 SGHVS, CDR2 FQNEAQ. V gave up 1 base and J gave up 6 bases, with 15 bases separating them. This CDR3 has 15 residues. In DNA, the CDR3 is TGTGCCAGCAGCTTAGTGGGAGGGTCCACGGCTGAAGCTTTCTTT. As protein: CASSLVGGSTAEAFF.

The chain is built from TRBV29-1 and TRBJ1-2; 8 bases fit TRBD1. This CDR3 spans 15 amino acids. V gave up 5 bases and J gave up 4 bases; unmatched junction bases: 12. The germline V gene encodes CDR1 SQVTM and CDR2 ANQGSEA. This CDR3 reads CSVPSLRTGTYGYTF. The CDR3 DNA reads as TGCAGCGTTCCTTCCCTTCGGACAGGGACCTATGGCTACACCTTC.

The genes are TRBV27 and TRBJ1-2; no definite D call. The CDR3 is 13 amino acids. Germline V lookup: CDR1 MNHEY, CDR2 SMNVEV (reference sequence). V shed 9 bases and J shed 2 bases, with 13 bases lying between them. DNA of the CDR3: TGTGCCAGTTCCGCAGGCCCCAACTATGGCTACACCTTC. Protein product: CASSAGPNYGYTF.

The rearrangement joins TRBV19 to TRBJ1-2; 11 bases are shared with TRBD1. The CDR3 spans 16 residues. Trimming at V came to 10 bases and at J to 5 bases, leaving 15 bases not matched to a gene. Germline V CDR1 and CDR2: LNHDA, SQIVND (reference sequence). In nucleotides, the CDR3 is TGTGCCACTTACCCGGGACAGGGGGTCCCGGGGTATGGCTACACCTTC. Its translation is CATYPGQGVPGYGYTF.

The chain carries TRBV5-1 and TRBJ1-2, with D perhaps matching TRBD1 (5 bases). The CDR3 is 13 residues long. Germline lookup yields CDR1 SGHRS and CDR2 YFSETQ. Trimming removed 3 bases from V and 13 bases from J, with 19 bases in between. The CDR3 DNA sequence: TGCGCCAGCAGCTCCAAGCTGGAAACGGGACTCACCTTC. This gives the protein CASSSKLETGLTF. The whole variable domain, remainder taken from reference TRBV5-1 and TRBJ1-2, is KAGVTQTPRYLIKTRGQQVTLSCSPISGHRSVSWYQQTPGQGLQFLFEYFSETQRNKGNFPGRFSGRQFSNSRSEMNVSTLELGDSALYLCASSSKLETGLTFGSGTRLTVV.

The rearrangement joins TRBV6-5 to TRBJ2-3; 8 positions agree with TRBD2. The CDR3 loop spans 15 amino acids. In germline, CDR1 is MNHEY, CDR2 SVGAGI. Trimming cost V 2 bases and J 2 bases; bases outside gene matches: 3. DNA for the CDR3: TGTGCCAGCAGTTACGATAGCGGGGCCACAGATACGCAGTATTTT. Translated, it gives CASSYDSGATDTQYF.

The chain recombines TRBV7-2 with TRBJ2-7; D is uncertain. Germline CDR1 and CDR2: SGHTA and FQGNSA. V was pared by 8 bases and J by 2 bases, with 19 bases between. This CDR3 contains 15 residues. The CDR3 sequence is CASASNGRYPYEQYF. The CDR3 DNA follows: TGTGCCAGCGCTTCTAATGGCAGGTACCCCTACGAGCAGTACTTC.

This CDR3 is CASSDAVNRLGEQYF. The CDR3 coding sequence is TGTGCCAGCAGCGACGCTGTGAACAGGCTGGGGGAGCAGTACTTC. V is TRBV5-4 and J is TRBJ2-7; TRBD1 is a possible D gene (5 bases). The CDR3 is 15 residues long. V lost 4 bases and J lost 7, with 21 bases in between. CDR1 SGHNT and CDR2 YYREEE come from the germline V gene (reference sequence).

The rearrangement joins TRBV27 to TRBJ1-1; 8 nucleotides line up with TRBD1. The CDR3 has 13 residues. Germline V lookup: CDR1 MNHEY, CDR2 SMNVEV (reference sequence). The V segment lost 8 bases and the J segment 7 bases; nucleotides outside the gene matches: 9. This chain's CDR3 is CASYGQGRVEAFF. CDR3 sequence (DNA): TGTGCCAGCTACGGACAGGGCAGGGTTGAAGCTTTCTTT.